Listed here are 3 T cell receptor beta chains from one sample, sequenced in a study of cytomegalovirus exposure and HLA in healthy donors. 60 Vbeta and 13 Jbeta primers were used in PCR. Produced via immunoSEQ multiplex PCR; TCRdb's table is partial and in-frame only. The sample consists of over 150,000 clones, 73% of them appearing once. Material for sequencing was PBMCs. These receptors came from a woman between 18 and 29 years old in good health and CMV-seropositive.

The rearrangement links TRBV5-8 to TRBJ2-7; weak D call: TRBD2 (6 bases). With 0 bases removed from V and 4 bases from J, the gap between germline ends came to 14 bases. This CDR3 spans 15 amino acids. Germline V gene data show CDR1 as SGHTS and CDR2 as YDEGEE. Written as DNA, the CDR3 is TGTGCCAGCAGCTTGGGCGGGAATTTCCCTTACGAGCAGTACTTC. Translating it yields CASSLGGNFPYEQYF. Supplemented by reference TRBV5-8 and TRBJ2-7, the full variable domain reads EAGVTQSPTHLIKTRGQQATLRCSPISGHTSVYWYQQALGLGLQFLLWYDEGEERNRGNFPPRFSGRQFPNYSSELNVNALELEDSALYLCASSLGGNFPYEQYFGPGTRLTVT.

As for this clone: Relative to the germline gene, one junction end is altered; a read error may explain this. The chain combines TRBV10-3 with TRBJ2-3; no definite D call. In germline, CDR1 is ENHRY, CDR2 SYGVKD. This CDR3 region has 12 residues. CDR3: CAISDGTDTQYF. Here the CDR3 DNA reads TGTGCCATCAGTGATGGCACCGATACGCAGTATTTT.

CDR3 in amino acids: CASSSLPTAGEQYF. In nucleotides, the CDR3 is TGTGCCAGCAGCTCCCTCCCCACGGCCGGGGAGCAGTACTTC. The V gene is TRBV7-2, the J gene TRBJ2-5; D is perhaps TRBD2 (5 bases). The CDR3 covers 14 residues. Germline V gene lookup returns CDR1 SGHTA and CDR2 FQGNSA. V lost 4 bases, J lost 11 bases, and 20 bases lay in between.